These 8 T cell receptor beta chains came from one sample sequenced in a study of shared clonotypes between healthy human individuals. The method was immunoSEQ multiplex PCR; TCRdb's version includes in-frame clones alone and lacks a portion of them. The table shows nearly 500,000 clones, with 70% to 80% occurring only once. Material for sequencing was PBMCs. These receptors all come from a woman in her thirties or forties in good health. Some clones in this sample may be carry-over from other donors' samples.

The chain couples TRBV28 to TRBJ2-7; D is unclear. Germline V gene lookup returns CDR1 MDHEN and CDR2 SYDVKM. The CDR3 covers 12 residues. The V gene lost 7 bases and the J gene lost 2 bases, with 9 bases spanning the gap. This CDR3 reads CASMPDAYEQYF. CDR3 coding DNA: TGTGCCAGCATGCCCGATGCCTACGAGCAGTACTTC.

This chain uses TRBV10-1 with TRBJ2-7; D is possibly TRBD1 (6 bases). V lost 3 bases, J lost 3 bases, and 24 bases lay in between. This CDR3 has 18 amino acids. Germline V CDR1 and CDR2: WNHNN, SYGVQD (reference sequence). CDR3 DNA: TGCGCCAGCAGTGAAACCTTAAGAAACAGGGCCAAAGGCTACGAGCAGTACTTC. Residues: CASSETLRNRAKGYEQYF.

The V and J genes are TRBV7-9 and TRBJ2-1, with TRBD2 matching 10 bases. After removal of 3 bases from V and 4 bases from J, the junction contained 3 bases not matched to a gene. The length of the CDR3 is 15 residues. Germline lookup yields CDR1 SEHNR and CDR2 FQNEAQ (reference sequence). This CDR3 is CASSFAAGGYNEQFF. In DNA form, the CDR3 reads TGTGCCAGCAGCTTTGCAGCGGGAGGGTACAATGAGCAGTTCTTC.

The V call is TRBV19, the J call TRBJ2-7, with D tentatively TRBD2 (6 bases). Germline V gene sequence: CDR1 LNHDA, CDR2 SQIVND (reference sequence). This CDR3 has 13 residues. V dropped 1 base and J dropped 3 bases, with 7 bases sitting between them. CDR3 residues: CASSIGRVYEQYF. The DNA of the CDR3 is TGTGCCAGTAGTATAGGGAGGGTCTACGAGCAGTACTTC.

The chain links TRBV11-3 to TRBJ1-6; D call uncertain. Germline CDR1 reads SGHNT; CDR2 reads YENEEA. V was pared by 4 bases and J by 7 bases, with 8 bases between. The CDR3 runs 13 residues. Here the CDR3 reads CASSSHPNSPLHF. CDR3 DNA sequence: TGTGCCAGCAGCTCACATCCGAATTCACCCCTCCACTTT.

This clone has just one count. This CDR3 reads CASSSGLAGGLGATQYF. The CDR3 region has the DNA TGTGCCAGCAGCTCTGGACTAGCGGGAGGACTGGGCGCTACGCAGTATTTT. The chain recombines TRBV7-3 with TRBJ2-3, with 14 bases lining up with TRBD2. CDR1 is SGHTA and CDR2 is FQGTGA in the germline V gene. The junction had 11 bases not matched to a gene; V was cut back by 4 bases and J by 8 bases. The length of the CDR3 is 17 residues.

The CDR3 reads CASSLQGAPGYEQYF. The CDR3 DNA reads TGTGCCAGCAGCTTGCAGGGGGCGCCAGGCTACGAGCAGTACTTC. This chain uses TRBV5-6 with TRBJ2-7; 8 bases map to TRBD1. Germline V lookup: CDR1 SGHDT, CDR2 YYEEEE. CDR3 size: 15 residues. J gave up 3 bases and V 1 base, and 6 bases lay outside the gene matches. Full variable domain (remainder filled in from reference TRBV5-6 and TRBJ2-7): DAGVTQSPTHLIKTRGQQVTLRCSPKSGHDTVSWYQQALGQGPQFIFQYYEEEERQRGNFPDRFSGHQFPNYSSELNVNALLLGDSALYLCASSLQGAPGYEQYFGPGTRLTVT.

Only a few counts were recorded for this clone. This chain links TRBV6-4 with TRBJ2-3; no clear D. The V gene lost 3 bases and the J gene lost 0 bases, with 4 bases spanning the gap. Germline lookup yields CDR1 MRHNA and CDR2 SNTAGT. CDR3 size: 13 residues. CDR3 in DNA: TGTGCCAGCAGTGAAGGCAGCACAGATACGCAGTATTTT. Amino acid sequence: CASSEGSTDTQYF.